This note documents a single T cell receptor beta chain sequence. This sample is drawn from a study of blood T cell repertoires in COVID-19. Here immunoSEQ multiplex PCR was the method, and the copy in TCRdb shows in-frame clones only, minus some. The table records about 400,000 clones, 70% to 90% of them present only once. Trimming cost V 8 bases and J 2 bases; bases outside gene matches: 4. Germline CDR1 and CDR2: LGHNA and YNFKEQ. There are 14 residues in the CDR3. The rearrangement links TRBV4-2 to TRBJ2-5; TRBD2 matches 11 bases. Source material: peripheral blood. This TCR came from a human donor in a cohort sampled during active COVID-19. The CDR3 bases are TGTGCCAGCTCTAGCGGGGGGCCGCAAGAGACCCAGTACTTC. Protein: CASSSGGPQETQYF.